The next 27 T cell receptor beta chains were all read from a single sample in a study of spatial heterogeneity in lung cancer. The antigens these receptors bind are not known. The time point is: sample taken at primary tumor resection. General observations from the study: Tumor mutation count correlated with how many alpha and beta TCRs expanded intratumorally.

Using its own MiXCR run on the 5' RACE reads, TCRdb lists one record per CDR3 protein. Of around 10,000 distinct CDR3 sequences detected, roughly an eighth appear once; the ten largest clones hold more than 13%. This material consisted of lung tumor tissue, taken at surgery. These TCRs come from a male donor with early-stage non-small cell lung cancer.

The sample holds many counts of this clonotype. The library was built for alpha chains, so this beta chain is an off-target read and its size means little. The genes are TRBV27 and TRBJ2-1; the match to TRBD2 covers 14 bases. Per germline, CDR1 MNHEY and CDR2 SMNVEV (reference sequence). The CDR3 consists of 14 residues. The J segment lost 9 bases and the V segment lost 4 bases, leaving 2 bases of the junction unmatched. The DNA for the CDR3 is TGTGCCAGCAGTTCGGGACTAGCGGGAGTTGAGCAGTTCTTC. Translating it yields CASSSGLAGVEQFF.

This clonotype occurred many times. Being off target in a library aimed at alpha chains, this beta chain has a size of little meaning. The chain is built from TRBV12-3 or TRBV12-4 and TRBJ2-1; no reliable D call. CDR3 size: 15 residues. Trimming shortened V by 3 bases and J by 8 bases, and 17 bases separated the two germline ends. The CDR3, as DNA: TGTGCCAGCAGTTTTAATGTCCTAGGTTTGGATGAGCAGTTCTTC. Protein sequence: CASSFNVLGLDEQFF.

In its sample, this clonotype was seen many times. This beta chain lies outside the target of a library built for alpha chains; its clone size means little. CDR3 nucleotides: TGTGCCAGCAGTGAACGACAGGGAAGGGGTGGGAATGAGCAGTTCTTC. It encodes CASSERQGRGGNEQFF. This sequence joins TRBV21-1 and TRBJ2-1; TRBD1, the table's D call, was not compared with the DNA. TRBV21-1 is an annotated pseudogene. The CDR3 spans 16 residues.

This clonotype showed up many times. This beta chain represents an off-target read in a library built for alpha chains; its size is of limited meaning. The chain uses TRBV5-1 and TRBJ2-6; 8 bases map to TRBD1. CDR1 SGHRS and CDR2 YFSETQ come from the germline V gene. The CDR3 is 20 residues long. With 0 bases clipped from V and 0 bases from J, the junction kept 11 bases outside the gene matches. In DNA, the CDR3 is TGCGCCAGCAGCTTGGCCGGGGACAGGATGATAAGCTCTGGGGCCAACGTCCTGACTTTC. It translates to CASSLAGDRMISSGANVLTF.

A note on this clonotype: In a library made to pick up alpha chains, this beta chain is a stray read with a size that means little. The V gene is TRBV15, the J gene TRBJ1-1; no firm D call. This CDR3 contains 14 residues. V shed 6 bases and J shed 1 base, with 12 bases lying between them. In germline, CDR1 is LNHNV, CDR2 YYDKDF (reference sequence). DNA for the CDR3: TGTGCCACCAGGTCGCAGGCGACGAACACTGAAGCTTTCTTT. Translation gives CATRSQATNTEAFF.

This clonotype was counted many times. In a library made to pick up alpha chains, this beta chain is a stray read with a size that means little. This chain connects TRBV20-1 to TRBJ1-2; D is unresolved. The CDR3 extends over 14 amino acids. V was trimmed by 5 bases and J by 2 bases, leaving 15 bases between them. Per the germline V gene, CDR1 is DFQATT and CDR2 is SNEGSKA (reference sequence). CDR3 in amino acids: CSALKDGGNYGYTF. Here the CDR3 DNA reads TGCAGTGCTTTGAAGGACGGCGGAAACTATGGCTACACCTTC.

This clonotype was recorded at least ten times. Little can be read into the size of this beta chain, an off-target read in a library designed for alpha chains. The chain recombines TRBV14 with TRBJ2-5; D remains unclear. The CDR3 runs 16 residues. Germline CDR1 reads SGHDN; CDR2 reads FVKESK. The V end lost 0 bases, the J end lost 0 bases, and 11 bases lay between the germline ends. Here the CDR3 reads CASSQDRWAHQETQYF. CDR3 in DNA: TGTGCCAGCAGCCAAGATCGGTGGGCGCACCAAGAGACCCAGTACTTC.

This clonotype was seen more than once but under ten times. This may arise from a read error, as a much more abundant clone is one base away. This beta chain is off target for a library built for alpha chains, so its abundance means little. V usage is TRBV9 and J usage is TRBJ2-3, with 7 bases lining up with TRBD2. The CDR3 runs 15 residues. Germline CDR1 reads SGDLS; CDR2 reads YYNGEE. The CDR3 region has the DNA TGTGTCAGCGCGGGTACGGCGGGAGTGCGAGATACGCAGTATTTT. This gives the protein CVSAGTAGVRDTQYF.

Ten or more counts support this clonotype. This beta chain turned up in a library designed for alpha chains; as an off-target read, its abundance says little. This chain uses TRBV27 with TRBJ1-2; 7 nucleotides match TRBD1. Germline V gene sequence: CDR1 MNHEY, CDR2 SMNVEV (reference sequence). After removal of 3 bases from V and 4 bases from J, the junction contained 2 bases not matched to a gene. This CDR3 is built from 13 residues. CDR3 coding DNA: TGTGCCAGCAGTTTCCGACAGGGCTATGGCTACACCTTC. It translates to CASSFRQGYGYTF.

This clonotype is classed as medium-sized (0.01 to 0.1%). Because the library targeted alpha chains, this beta chain is an off-target read whose size means little. The chain links TRBV29-1 to TRBJ2-7; 8 bases line up with TRBD2. CDR1 and CDR2 (germline): SQVTM, ANQGSEA. With 4 bases clipped from V and 2 bases from J, the junction kept 7 bases outside the gene matches. The CDR3 has 14 residues. In nucleotides, the CDR3 is TGCAGCGTTGCTCTCGGACTAGCTACCTACGAGCAGTACTTC. Translating gives CSVALGLATYEQYF.

This clonotype was observed many times. Being off target in a library aimed at alpha chains, this beta chain has a size of little meaning. The CDR3 is CASSLFRSGGSSYNEQFF. The CDR3 DNA reads TGCGCCAGCAGCTTGTTCCGTTCAGGGGGGAGCTCCTACAATGAGCAGTTCTTC. This chain links TRBV5-1 with TRBJ2-1; the D gene is possibly TRBD1 (7 bases). The CDR3 is 18 amino acids. Looked up from germline, CDR1 is SGHRS and CDR2 is YFSETQ. V lost 1 base, J lost 0 bases, and 17 bases lay in between. The full variable domain, in which reference TRBV5-1 and TRBJ2-1 provide the parts outside the CDR3, is KAGVTQTPRYLIKTRGQQVTLSCSPISGHRSVSWYQQTPGQGLQFLFEYFSETQRNKGNFPGRFSGRQFSNSRSEMNVSTLELGDSALYLCASSLFRSGGSSYNEQFFGPGTRLTVL.

This clonotype is judged medium-sized. A library made for alpha chains picked up this beta chain off target, so its size means little. The gene calls are TRBV7-2 and TRBJ2-1; TRBD2 might be the D (5 bases). The germline V gene has CDR1 SGHTA and CDR2 FQGNSA. The V and J ends lost 3 bases and 3 bases respectively, with 9 bases between them. The CDR3 totals 14 residues. In DNA, the CDR3 is TGTGCCAGCAGCTTTCCGGGAAACTACAATGAGCAGTTCTTC. Protein: CASSFPGNYNEQFF.

This clonotype was observed at least ten times. The library was designed around alpha chains, so this beta chain is a stray read whose abundance carries little weight. The rearrangement links TRBV12-3 or TRBV12-4 to TRBJ2-7, with 9 positions matching TRBD1. After removal of 6 bases from V and 2 bases from J, the junction contained 8 bases not matched to a gene. The CDR3 has 15 residues. The CDR3 coding sequence is TGTGCCAGCAGCAGCCCGGGACAGGGAGCCTACGAGCAGTACTTC. Encoded protein: CASSSPGQGAYEQYF.

This clonotype was observed many times. This beta chain is a stray sequence in a library constructed for alpha chains; its clone size is not meaningful. The V call is TRBV27, the J call TRBJ2-7, with D perhaps being TRBD1 or TRBD2 (5 bases each). Germline CDR1 reads MNHEY; CDR2 reads SMNVEV (reference sequence). CDR3 length: 13 residues. The V end was cut by 8 bases, the J end by 3 bases, with 14 bases between. The CDR3 bases are TGTGCCAGCGCCCGGGACCCAGACTACGAGCAGTACTTC. This codes for CASARDPDYEQYF.

The table lists this clonotype with many counts. Found in a library prepared for alpha chains, this beta chain is an off-target read, and its abundance has little meaning. CDR3 residues: CASKGFIGAPGELFF. CDR3 sequence (DNA): TGTGCCAGCAAGGGCTTCATTGGCGCCCCGGGGGAGCTGTTTTTT. The V gene is TRBV6-2 or TRBV6-3, the J gene TRBJ2-2, with unresolved D. The CDR3 runs 15 residues. Looked up from germline, CDR1 is MNHEY and CDR2 is SVGEGT. The V end lost 7 bases, the J end lost 8 bases, and 20 bases lay between the germline ends.

This clonotype was observed at least ten times. Little can be read into the size of this beta chain, an off-target read in a library designed for alpha chains. This chain connects TRBV6-5 to TRBJ2-6; 11 positions agree with TRBD1. The trim removed 6 bases at V and 4 bases at J, leaving 2 bases unmatched. The CDR3 is 15 amino acids. Germline-derived CDR1 and CDR2 are MNHEY and SVGAGI. This CDR3 is CASRGQGDGANVLTF. The CDR3 region has the DNA TGTGCCAGCAGGGGACAGGGGGACGGGGCCAACGTCCTGACTTTC.

Regarding this clonotype: This beta chain is a stray read from a library made for alpha chains; its abundance is not meaningful. This chain joins TRBV20-1 and TRBJ2-7, with D unclear. Trimming stripped 0 bases from V and 7 bases from J, with 16 bases between. Germline assignment: CDR1 DFQATT and CDR2 SNEGSKA (reference sequence). The CDR3 has 14 amino acids. CDR3 sequence: CSAREPGHEVEQYF. In DNA form, the CDR3 reads TGCAGTGCTAGAGAACCCGGGCACGAGGTAGAGCAGTACTTC.

In the case of this clonotype: This beta chain was picked up by a library intended for alpha chains and is off target, so its count carries little meaning. The CDR3 sequence: CASSSFRSTYEQYF. The CDR3 DNA follows: TGTGCCAGCAGTTCCTTCAGGAGTACCTACGAGCAGTACTTC. This chain links TRBV27 with TRBJ2-7; unclear D gene. The length of the CDR3 is 14 residues. Germline V gene data show CDR1 as MNHEY and CDR2 as SMNVEV (reference sequence). V gave up 4 bases and J gave up 2 bases, with 12 bases separating them.

This clonotype showed up many times. This beta chain slipped into a library made for alpha chains as a stray read, so its size is not meaningful. The V gene is TRBV29-1, the J gene TRBJ2-2; D uncertain. The CDR3 length is 11 residues. Between the trimmed V and J ends, which lost 5 bases and 8 bases, there was a span of 9 bases. Germline V gene lookup returns CDR1 SQVTM and CDR2 ANQGSEA. Written as DNA, the CDR3 is TGCAGCGTTTCCCTGGCAGGGGAGCTGTTTTTT. It encodes CSVSLAGELFF.

This clonotype was observed many times. For a library built for alpha chains, this beta chain is a stray read; little rests on its size. V usage is TRBV24-1 and J usage is TRBJ2-2; possibly TRBD1 for D (6 bases). Germline V gene sequence: CDR1 KGHDR, CDR2 SFDVKD. V lost 2 bases, J lost 5 bases, and 20 bases lay in between. The length of the CDR3 is 18 residues. CDR3 in amino acids: CATSDSPPGVMGTGELFF. For the CDR3, the DNA is TGTGCCACCAGTGATTCGCCTCCAGGGGTAATGGGAACCGGGGAGCTGTTTTTT.

By share, this clonotype ranks as medium-sized (0.01 to 0.1%). Being off target in a library aimed at alpha chains, this beta chain has a size of little meaning. This chain joins TRBV29-1 and TRBJ1-1; 7 bases map to TRBD1. The V segment lost 4 bases and the J segment 1 base; nucleotides outside the gene matches: 3. Germline V gene data show CDR1 as SQVTM and CDR2 as ANQGSEA. The CDR3 loop spans 13 amino acids. The CDR3 region has the DNA TGCAGCGTTGTGCGGGACAGGAACACTGAAGCTTTCTTT. Its translation: CSVVRDRNTEAFF.

Comment on this clonotype: This beta chain represents an off-target read in a library built for alpha chains; its size is of limited meaning. V gene TRBV5-1 combines with J gene TRBJ1-1; the match to TRBD1 covers 7 bases. CDR3 length: 16 amino acids. V was clipped by 2 bases and J by 8 bases; unmatched bases: 15. Germline V lookup: CDR1 SGHRS, CDR2 YFSETQ. CDR3: CASSFGGLAGTAEAFF. The CDR3 nucleotides read TGCGCCAGCAGCTTTGGGGGGCTGGCCGGGACAGCCGAAGCTTTCTTT.

This clonotype is labeled as medium-sized. In a library made to pick up alpha chains, this beta chain is a stray read with a size that means little. The chain couples TRBV29-1 to TRBJ2-5; weak D call: TRBD2 (6 bases). Germline V lookup: CDR1 SQVTM, CDR2 ANQGSEA. Deletions cut 6 bases from V and 2 bases from J, with 13 bases between. The CDR3 covers 13 residues. CDR3 nucleotide sequence: TGCAGCGTCCGCGCGGGATTACAAGAGACCCAGTACTTC. This translates into CSVRAGLQETQYF. Full variable domain (rest looked up from reference TRBV29-1 and TRBJ2-5): SAVISQKPSRDICQRGTSLTIQCQVDSQVTMMFWYRQQPGQSLTLIATANQGSEATYESGFVIDKFPISRPNLTFSTLTVSNMSPEDSSIYLCSVRAGLQETQYFGPGTRLLVL.

This clonotype was recorded at least ten times. Since the library was made to target alpha chains, this beta chain is a stray read and its abundance is not meaningful. V gene TRBV20-1 combines with J gene TRBJ2-2, with D perhaps TRBD1 or TRBD2 (5 bases each). The length of the CDR3 is 14 residues. Per germline, CDR1 DFQATT and CDR2 SNEGSKA (reference sequence). Trimming cost V 5 bases and J 4 bases, with 14 bases left between them. The CDR3, as DNA: TGCAGTGCTCCGACCGGGACGGCCACCGGGGAGCTGTTTTTT. Its translation is CSAPTGTATGELFF.

This clonotype is classed as medium-sized. This beta chain is an off-target read within a library intended for alpha chains, so its frequency means little. The chain carries TRBV3-1 and TRBJ1-6; D unclear. Germline CDR1 and CDR2: LGHDT and YNNKEL (reference sequence). Trimming left V 4 bases short and J 3 bases short, with 7 bases between. The CDR3 is made up of 14 amino acids. In DNA form, the CDR3 reads TGTGCCAGCAGCCGGACCGACTATAATTCACCCCTCCACTTT. It specifies CASSRTDYNSPLHF.

This clonotype has ten or more counts. This beta chain was picked up by a library intended for alpha chains and is off target, so its count carries little meaning. This chain connects TRBV27 to TRBJ2-2; the D gene is possibly TRBD1 (5 bases). Germline CDR1 reads MNHEY; CDR2 reads SMNVEV (reference sequence). Between the trimmed V and J ends, which lost 5 bases and 4 bases, there was a span of 11 bases. The CDR3 contains 14 residues. The CDR3 loop is CASSPQGFTGELFF. CDR3 DNA sequence: TGTGCCAGCAGTCCCCAGGGTTTCACCGGGGAGCTGTTTTTT.

There are many counts of this clonotype. Found in a library prepared for alpha chains, this beta chain is an off-target read, and its abundance has little meaning. The CDR3 reads CASSVSGLFEQYF. CDR3 DNA: TGTGCCAGCAGTGTTTCGGGATTATTCGAGCAGTACTTC. This rearrangement joins TRBV27 to TRBJ2-7; D possibly corresponds to TRBD2 (5 bases). The length of the CDR3 is 13 residues. Looked up from germline, CDR1 is MNHEY and CDR2 is SMNVEV (reference sequence). V lost 5 bases and J 6 bases, leaving 14 bases between the germline ends.